The 8 T cell receptor beta chains below all came from one sample that was sequenced in a study of Graves' ophthalmopathy and Graves' hyperthyroidism. CDR3 regions of TCR beta were amplified from RNA transcripts. Second-round multiplex PCR came after first-round RT-PCR with HTBI primers. TCRdb itself ran the multiplex PCR reads through MiXCR, one entry per CDR3 protein. Of about 600,000 distinct CDR3 sequences detected, about two fifths appear once; the ten largest clones hold 4% to 5%. Sequenced input: peripheral blood or thyroid tissue (not recorded which). These receptors were obtained from an adult man with Graves' hyperthyroidism.

Regarding this clonotype: Just one base apart from a much larger clone, this may be a read error. The rearrangement uses TRBV10-2 and TRBJ2-2; tentatively, D is TRBD2 (5 bases). The length of the CDR3 is 11 residues. From germline, CDR1 is WSHSY and CDR2 SAAADI. CDR3 nucleotide sequence: TGCGCCACCTTTGGCCCCGGGGATCTGTTTTTT. Amino acids: CATFGPGDLFF.

The chain carries TRBV20-1 and TRBJ1-3; D might be TRBD1 (5 bases). The ends were cut back, 3 bases at V and 0 bases at J, with 18 bases in the middle. The CDR3 extends over 17 amino acids. Germline assignment: CDR1 DFQATT and CDR2 SNEGSKA (reference sequence). CDR3 in amino acids: CSARDTPRGPSGNTIYF. CDR3 nucleotides: TGCAGTGCTAGGGACACCCCCCGGGGCCCCTCTGGAAACACCATATATTTT.

As regards this clonotype: Because it lacks the conserved phenylalanine or tryptophan at the end, this CDR3 is likely a read error. It is unclear where the CDR3 begins or ends on the DNA, so no DNA is shown, and the CDR3 is as TCRdb lists it. V gene TRBV10-2 combines with J gene TRBJ1-4; no check of the table's D call, TRBD1, against the DNA was made. CDR1 is WSHSY and CDR2 is SAAADI in the germline V gene. The CDR3 has 9 amino acids, counting both end residues. The chain's CDR3 is CASSENRAY.

This clonotype was seen once. The chain recombines TRBV24-1 with TRBJ1-5; perhaps TRBD1 as D (5 bases). Between the trimmed V and J ends, which lost 7 bases and 0 bases, there was a span of 9 bases. Per the germline V gene, CDR1 is KGHDR and CDR2 is SFDVKD. CDR3 size: 14 residues. CDR3 DNA: TGTGCCACCAGGGGCAGGGATAGCAATCAGCCCCAGCATTTT. It encodes CATRGRDSNQPQHF.

This clonotype was seen many times. The genes are TRBV20-1 and TRBJ2-7, with D perhaps matching TRBD1 (5 bases). V lost 6 bases and J lost 0, with 9 bases in between. The CDR3 spans 12 residues. Germline V lookup: CDR1 DFQATT, CDR2 SNEGSKA (reference sequence). Here the CDR3 DNA reads TGCAGTGCAGCCGACAGCTCCTACGAGCAGTACTTC. Its translation: CSAADSSYEQYF.

The gene calls are TRBV6-5 and TRBJ2-5, with D perhaps matching TRBD1 (5 bases). The CDR3 has 13 residues. V dropped 5 bases and J dropped 3 bases, with 10 bases sitting between them. Germline V gene sequence: CDR1 MNHEY, CDR2 SVGAGI. The chain's CDR3 is CASSRQKKETQYF. CDR3 DNA sequence: TGTGCCAGCAGTCGACAGAAGAAAGAGACCCAGTACTTC.

This chain connects TRBV29-1 to TRBJ1-1, with D perhaps matching TRBD1 (5 bases). The CDR3 totals 12 residues. V lost 3 bases to trimming and J lost 4 bases, with 9 bases between them. Looked up from germline, CDR1 is SQVTM and CDR2 is ANQGSEA. DNA for the CDR3: TGCAGCGTTGATCTGGGGGTCACTGAAGCTTTCTTT. This encodes CSVDLGVTEAFF.

V is TRBV7-2 and J is TRBJ1-4, with 8 bases matching TRBD1. The J segment lost 7 bases and the V segment lost 1 base, leaving 11 bases of the junction unmatched. The CDR3 is 17 residues long. CDR1 and CDR2 (germline): SGHTA, FQGNSA. The CDR3 protein is CASSLVGYQGASEKLFF. The CDR3, as DNA: TGTGCCAGCAGCTTAGTGGGGTACCAGGGGGCGAGTGAAAAACTGTTTTTT.